This is a list of T cell receptor beta chains from one sample in a study of blood T cell repertoires in COVID-19. Assay: immunoSEQ multiplex PCR; the TCRdb copy retains only in-frame clones and omits some. The sample carries fewer than 300,000 clones, around nine tenths recorded once. Material: PBMCs or T cells enriched from blood (not recorded which). The receptors derive from a woman aged 30 to 39 who had recovered from COVID-19. Both conserved end residues are part of each CDR3. Fields, in order: CDR3 length, D gene, J gene, V gene, clone size, CDR3 DNA, CDR3 protein. D genes are given only for firm matches. Clone size is given for some rows only: seen once, a few or many times, or a class if the clone is expanded.

>14|.|TRBJ1-4|TRBV6-5|few
TGTGCCAGCAGTTACGGGGTCGGAGGCGAAAAACTGTTTTTT
CASSYGVGGEKLFF
>13|TRBD1|TRBJ1-5|TRBV30|.
TGTGCCTGGGATTCACAGGGGAATCAGCCCCAGCATTTT
CAWDSQGNQPQHF
>13|.|TRBJ2-3|TRBV12-3/TRBV12-4|.
TGTGCCAGCAGTCCTAGTTTTGCGGATACGCAGTATTTT
CASSPSFADTQYF
>16|TRBD2|TRBJ2-5|TRBV6-2/TRBV6-3|.
TGTGCCAGCAGTAGACTAGCGGGGGGCCCCATAGAGACCCAGTACTTC
CASSRLAGGPIETQYF
>17|.|TRBJ2-1|TRBV24-1|.
TGTGCCACCAGTGATTCGGTTTCGGGAACCACCTACAATGAGCAGTTCTTC
CATSDSVSGTTYNEQFF
>12|.|TRBJ1-1|TRBV28|.
TGTGCCAGCAGTCCCACCCTGGAGGAAGCTTTCTTT
CASSPTLEEAFF
>14|TRBD1|TRBJ2-2|TRBV6-5|.
TGTGCCAGCAGGAACAGGGGCAACACCGGGGAGCTGTTTTTT
CASRNRGNTGELFF
>15|TRBD1|TRBJ1-3|TRBV30|.
TGTGCCTGGAGTGACAGGGGGCACTCTGGAAACACCATATATTTT
CAWSDRGHSGNTIYF
>16|TRBD2|TRBJ2-7|TRBV5-6|once
TGTGCCAGCAGCCCTGGTCCAGTAGCGGGAGGGTTAGAGCAGTACTTC
CASSPGPVAGGLEQYF
>14|TRBD2|TRBJ2-2|TRBV4-3|.
TGCGCCAGCAGCCAAGAGCGGGAGGGCGGGGAGCTGTTTTTT
CASSQEREGGELFF
>14|TRBD2|TRBJ2-2|TRBV5-4|.
TGTGCCAGCGGAGCTAGCGGGAGGACCGGGGAGCTGTTTTTT
CASGASGRTGELFF
>16|TRBD1|TRBJ2-3|TRBV19|.
TGTGCCAGTCAGTCCCAGGGACAGGGAACGTCAGATACGCAGTATTTT
CASQSQGQGTSDTQYF
>16|.|TRBJ2-1|TRBV7-3|.
TGTGCCAGCAGCTTAACGTGGGACTCACGCTACAATGAGCAGTTCTTC
CASSLTWDSRYNEQFF
>15|TRBD2|TRBJ2-1|TRBV28|.
TGTGCCAGCAGCCCCGGGACTAGCGTGATCAATGAGCAGTTCTTC
CASSPGTSVINEQFF
>15|TRBD1|TRBJ1-2|TRBV7-8|.
TGTGCCAGCAGCCTAACGTCGGGACAGGGGTACGGCTACACCTTC
CASSLTSGQGYGYTF
>13|.|TRBJ1-1|TRBV9|.
TGTGCCAGCTCCGTGCGGCTGTACACTGAAGCTTTCTTT
CASSVRLYTEAFF
>16|.|TRBJ2-2|TRBV5-8|.
TGTGCCAGCAGCTTAATCCTAGCCAAGAACACCGGGGAGCTGTTTTTT
CASSLILAKNTGELFF
>14|.|TRBJ1-3|TRBV28|.
TGTGCCAGCAGTAAAACAGGGAATGGAAACACCATATATTTT
CASSKTGNGNTIYF
>16|TRBD2|TRBJ2-7|TRBV10-3|.
TGTGCCATCAGTGAGTCAGCGGGGACTAGGTCCTACGAGCAGTACTTC
CAISESAGTRSYEQYF
>20|TRBD2|TRBJ2-1|TRBV30|.
TGTGCCTGGAGTAGCGCGGCCCGACTAGCGGGAGAAGTCTTCGGCAATGAGCAGTTCTTC
CAWSSAARLAGEVFGNEQFF
>14|.|TRBJ1-1|TRBV4-3|.
TGCGCCAGCAGCCAGGAAACAGGGCAGGATGAAGCTTTCTTT
CASSQETGQDEAFF
>15|.|TRBJ1-1|TRBV7-2|few
TGTGCCAGCAGCGTAGGGACTGCGATGAACACTGAAGCTTTCTTT
CASSVGTAMNTEAFF
>16|.|TRBJ2-7|TRBV4-1|.
TGCGCCAGCAGCCAAGATTTGTGGGGGCGCGGGTACGAGCAGTACTTC
CASSQDLWGRGYEQYF